This entry lists 19 T cell receptor beta chains sequenced from one sample in a study of blood T cell repertoires in COVID-19. Assay: immunoSEQ multiplex PCR; the TCRdb copy retains only in-frame clones and omits some. The sample yields about 83,000 clones, just over 85% seen once. Sequenced material: peripheral blood. The receptors come from a woman of 80 years or more in a cohort sampled during active or convalescent COVID-19.

The table lists this clone with a count of one. The chain carries TRBV23-1 and TRBJ2-7; 7 positions agree with TRBD1. TRBV23-1 is an ORF for which the function is uncertain. Trimming cost V 3 bases and J 3 bases; bases outside gene matches: 8. This CDR3 region has 15 residues. The CDR3 loop reads CASSQPPGTDYEQYF. The CDR3 DNA follows: TGCGCCAGCAGTCAGCCTCCCGGGACAGACTACGAGCAGTACTTC.

The V gene is TRBV28, the J gene TRBJ1-4; possible D gene TRBD1, 6 bases. The CDR3 has 13 amino acids. V was pared by 6 bases and J by 8 bases, with 13 bases between. The germline V gene encodes CDR1 MDHEN and CDR2 SYDVKM. The CDR3 DNA is TGTGCCAGCAGGGCACAGGGCTACGAAAAACTGTTTTTT. Amino acids: CASRAQGYEKLFF. Complete variable domain (other parts from reference TRBV28 and TRBJ1-4): DVKVTQSSRYLVKRTGEKVFLECVQDMDHENMFWYRQDPGLGLRLIYFSYDVKMKEKGDIPEGYSVSREKKERFSLILESASTNQTSMYLCASRAQGYEKLFFGSGTQLSVL.

This clone has only one observation. The V and J genes are TRBV10-3 and TRBJ2-3; 7 nucleotides line up with TRBD1. The germline CDR1 and CDR2 sequences are ENHRY and SYGVKD. This CDR3 has 15 amino acids. V lost 4 bases, J lost 5 bases, and 9 bases stayed unmatched. CDR3 sequence reads: CAISGLGGSEDTQYF. CDR3 nucleotides: TGTGCCATCAGTGGTCTAGGGGGCTCGGAAGATACGCAGTATTTT.

The chain is built from TRBV28 and TRBJ2-7, with 10 positions matching TRBD1. This CDR3 comprises 15 residues. Germline assignment: CDR1 MDHEN and CDR2 SYDVKM. The V and J ends lost 4 bases and 4 bases, in that order; junction bases with no gene match: 7. This chain's CDR3 is CASSSPDRGSYEQYF. The CDR3 region has the DNA TGTGCCAGCAGTTCCCCGGACAGGGGGTCTTACGAGCAGTACTTC.

This rearrangement joins TRBV7-3 to TRBJ2-2, with 9 nucleotides matching TRBD2. V lost 5 bases, J lost 6 bases, and 7 bases stayed unmatched. This CDR3 contains 15 residues. Germline CDR1 reads SGHTA; CDR2 reads FQGTGA. CDR3 region: CASSLSGRGPGELFF. CDR3 DNA sequence: TGTGCCAGCAGCCTTAGCGGGAGAGGTCCCGGGGAGCTGTTTTTT.

The V and J genes are TRBV6-5 and TRBJ2-1; 7 bases map to TRBD1. The length of the CDR3 is 14 residues. Germline lookup yields CDR1 MNHEY and CDR2 SVGAGI. With 6 bases clipped from V and 4 bases from J, the junction kept 6 bases outside the gene matches. For the CDR3, the DNA is TGTGCCAGCAGAGGGGACAGTACGTACAATGAGCAGTTCTTC. Amino acid sequence: CASRGDSTYNEQFF.

This chain uses TRBV19 with TRBJ1-2, with D perhaps matching TRBD1 (5 bases). V gave up 2 bases and J gave up 14 bases, with 12 bases separating them. Per germline, CDR1 LNHDA and CDR2 SQIVND (reference sequence). This CDR3 is built from 11 residues. CDR3 loop: CASSIKGDETF. CDR3 nucleotide sequence: TGTGCCAGTAGTATAAAAGGGGATGAGACCTTC.

The chain has TRBV14 and TRBJ2-1; possible D gene TRBD2, 5 bases. Germline V gene data show CDR1 as SGHDN and CDR2 as FVKESK. V was clipped by 1 base and J by 4 bases, with 11 bases between them. This CDR3 region has 15 residues. This CDR3 reads CASSQGSSRYNEQFF. The CDR3 DNA follows: TGTGCCAGCAGCCAAGGGTCTAGCCGATACAATGAGCAGTTCTTC. The full variable domain, its missing parts supplied by reference TRBV14 and TRBJ2-1, is EAGVTQFPSHSVIEKGQTVTLRCDPISGHDNLYWYRRVMGKEIKFLLHFVKESKQDESGMPNNRFLAERTGGTYSTLKVQPAELEDSGVYFCASSQGSSRYNEQFFGPGTRLTVL.

The chain has TRBV5-4 and TRBJ2-7; D is undetermined. The V end was cut by 4 bases, the J end by 1 base, with 12 bases between. Germline CDR1 and CDR2: SGHNT and YYREEE (reference sequence). This CDR3 has 14 residues. This CDR3 is CASSHSRVSYEQYF. The CDR3 DNA follows: TGTGCCAGCAGCCATAGTCGAGTTTCCTACGAGCAGTACTTC. The whole variable domain, filled in from reference TRBV5-4 and TRBJ2-7, reads ETGVTQSPTHLIKTRGQQVTLRCSSQSGHNTVSWYQQALGQGPQFIFQYYREEENGRGNFPPRFSGLQFPNYSSELNVNALELDDSALYLCASSHSRVSYEQYFGPGTRLTVT.

The chain uses TRBV27 and TRBJ2-1, with a possible D match to TRBD2 (6 bases). The V gene lost 6 bases and the J gene lost 6 bases, with 18 bases spanning the gap. The CDR3 runs to 15 residues. Germline-derived CDR1 and CDR2 are MNHEY and SMNVEV (reference sequence). The CDR3 DNA follows: TGTGCCAGCAGAGACCCGGGAGTAGTAGGCAATGAGCAGTTCTTC. It specifies CASRDPGVVGNEQFF.

V usage is TRBV30 and J usage is TRBJ2-7; 9 nucleotides agree with TRBD2. The V and J ends lost 0 bases and 5 bases, in that order; junction bases with no gene match: 5. Germline CDR1 and CDR2: GTSNPN and SVGIG (reference sequence). CDR3 length: 14 amino acids. CDR3 in DNA: TGTGCCTGGAGTGTTGGGCTAGCGGGACACGAGCAGTACGTC. This sequence encodes CAWSVGLAGHEQYV.

This chain links TRBV5-5 with TRBJ1-2, with D possibly being TRBD1 (5 bases). The ends were cut back, 0 bases at V and 5 bases at J, with 11 bases in the middle. This CDR3 is built from 14 residues. CDR1 SGHKS and CDR2 YYEKEE come from the germline V gene (reference sequence). The CDR3 DNA follows: TGTGCCAGCAGCTTGGAGACAGTTCCTTATGGCTACACCTTC. It codes for CASSLETVPYGYTF.

J is TRBJ1-6 and V is TRBV4-2; 7 bases map to TRBD1. After removal of 0 bases from V and 10 bases from J, the junction contained 6 bases not matched to a gene. The CDR3 runs 15 residues. CDR1 and CDR2 from the germline V gene are LGHNA and YNFKEQ. In DNA, the CDR3 is TGTGCCAGCAGCCAAGATCTCACAGGGGTGTCACCCCTCCACTTT. It yields the protein CASSQDLTGVSPLHF.

The V and J genes are TRBV6-6 and TRBJ1-3; D uncertain. The CDR3 sequence is 14 residues long. Germline V gene lookup returns CDR1 MNHNY and CDR2 SVGAGI (reference sequence). V lost 7 bases and J lost 0, with 10 bases in between. Written as DNA, the CDR3 is TGTGCCAGCAACGGTGTTCTCTCTGGAAACACCATATATTTT. Protein product: CASNGVLSGNTIYF.

This clone occurred once. The J gene is TRBJ2-1, the V gene TRBV28, with TRBD2 matching 11 bases. Germline assignment: CDR1 MDHEN and CDR2 SYDVKM. J gave up 3 bases and V 10 bases, and 5 bases lay outside the gene matches. CDR3 length: 14 amino acids. The CDR3 DNA reads as TGTGCCACCATAGCGGGAGGGGTCTACAATGAGCAGTTCTTC. Protein: CATIAGGVYNEQFF. The variable domain in full, with the rest retrieved from reference TRBV28 and TRBJ2-1, is DVKVTQSSRYLVKRTGEKVFLECVQDMDHENMFWYRQDPGLGLRLIYFSYDVKMKEKGDIPEGYSVSREKKERFSLILESASTNQTSMYLCATIAGGVYNEQFFGPGTRLTVL.

This chain joins TRBV9 and TRBJ1-3, with D perhaps TRBD1 (5 bases). The V gene's germline CDR1 is SGDLS and CDR2 YYNGEE. The CDR3 covers 16 residues. The ends were cut back, 1 base at V and 0 bases at J, with 11 bases in the middle. The CDR3 nucleotides read TGTGCCAGCAGCGTAACCCAGGGAAACTCTGGAAACACCATATATTTT. Protein sequence: CASSVTQGNSGNTIYF. The variable domain in full, with the rest retrieved from reference TRBV9 and TRBJ1-3, is DSGVTQTPKHLITATGQRVTLRCSPRSGDLSVYWYQQSLDQGLQFLIQYYNGEERAKGNILERFSAQQFPDLHSELNLSSLELGDSALYFCASSVTQGNSGNTIYFGEGSWLTVV.

The genes are TRBV5-6 and TRBJ2-7; 8 bases match TRBD1. V lost 5 bases to trimming and J lost 6 bases; unmatched junction nucleotides: 4. The CDR3 totals 12 residues. Germline values: CDR1 SGHDT, CDR2 YYEEEE. The CDR3 protein is CASRGQAGEQYV. As DNA, the CDR3 is TGTGCCAGCAGGGGACAGGCGGGCGAGCAGTACGTC.

V usage is TRBV25-1 and J usage is TRBJ2-1, with TRBD2 matching over 9 bases. CDR1 and CDR2 from the germline V gene are MGHDK and SYGVNS. With 3 bases clipped from V and 3 bases from J, the junction kept 6 bases outside the gene matches. CDR3 length: 16 amino acids. The CDR3 DNA reads as TGTGCCAGCAGTGAGTTTAGCGGGAGAAACTACAATGAGCAGTTCTTC. Protein sequence: CASSEFSGRNYNEQFF. Variable domain in full (rest from reference TRBV25-1 and TRBJ2-1): EADIYQTPRYLVIGTGKKITLECSQTMGHDKMYWYQQDPGMELHLIHYSYGVNSTEKGDLSSESTVSRIRTEHFPLTLESARPSHTSQYLCASSEFSGRNYNEQFFGPGTRLTVL.

V gene TRBV27 combines with J gene TRBJ2-5; 8 nucleotides align to TRBD2. The CDR3 spans 14 residues. The V gene end was trimmed by 5 bases and the J gene end by 4 bases; junction bases not matched to a gene: 6. The germline gives CDR1 MNHEY, CDR2 SMNVEV (reference sequence). The CDR3: CASSPVAGRETQYF. The CDR3 DNA reads as TGTGCCAGCAGTCCCGTAGCGGGAAGAGAGACCCAGTACTTC.